These 20 T cell receptor beta chains were all obtained from the same sample, sequenced in a study of immune heterogeneity within non-small cell lung tumors (dated by TCRdb to the late 2010s). Sequenced using a HiSeq X Ten. A multiplex PCR system amplified the TCR beta CDR3 region, with a first 10-cycle round using 32 V-gene forward and 13 J-gene reverse primers. TCRdb trimmed the raw reads at Q25, called clones with MiXCR and kept productive beta chains. Under each unique CDR3 protein, matching rows form one entry showing the most common genes and DNA. For this sample the table gives 22,000 or so distinct CDR3 sequences, of which 25% to 35% were detected only once. The leading ten clones occupy around 4% of the sample. The TCR template was genomic DNA extracted from bulk tumor tissue, and roughly 590 ng of gDNA was amplified for each sample. During surgery, multiple biopsies were taken from each primary tumor, with sampling sites spaced as far apart as possible within the tumor mass. The study cohort was described as untreated, and the patients were newly diagnosed NSCLC cases having curative surgery.

The specimen sequenced was lung tumor tissue. The receptors originated from a man aged 35 to 55 with non-small cell lung cancer.

A remark on this clonotype: One end of the junction varies from germline; a read error may be responsible. This chain connects TRBV3-1 to TRBJ2-7, with 8 bases lining up with TRBD2. Germline V gives CDR1 LGHDT, CDR2 YNNKEL (reference sequence). CDR3 length: 15 residues. In DNA form, the CDR3 reads TGTGCCAGCAGCACGACTAGCGAAAGCTCCTACGATCAGTACTTC. It codes for CASSTTSESSYDQYF.

This clonotype was found many times. The chain has TRBV5-1 and TRBJ1-3; D is perhaps TRBD1 (5 bases). The germline gives CDR1 SGHRS, CDR2 YFSETQ. CDR3 length equals 14 residues. The V gene lost 3 bases and the J gene lost 0 bases, with 7 bases spanning the gap. In DNA, the CDR3 is TGCGCCAGCAGCTCAGGGAGCTCTGGAAACACCATATATTTT. Translated: CASSSGSSGNTIYF.

Sample share makes this clonotype medium-sized. The chain is built from TRBV18 and TRBJ1-2; 9 bases map to TRBD1. CDR3 size: 15 residues. Losses at the gene ends were 2 bases for V and 3 bases for J; bases not matched to a gene: 4. Per the germline V gene, CDR1 is KGHSH and CDR2 is LQKENI. In DNA form, the CDR3 reads TGTGCCAGCTCACCAGGGGACAGGGCCGACTATGGCTACACCTTC. It codes for CASSPGDRADYGYTF.

There are a few counts of this clonotype. The chain is built from TRBV12-3 or TRBV12-4 and TRBJ2-4; possible D gene TRBD1, 8 bases. This CDR3 region has 18 residues. V was shortened by 7 bases and J by 2 bases, with 24 bases between the two germline ends. DNA for the CDR3: TGTGCCAGCAAACAGGGGGGGGCGCTAGCCTTAACCAAAAACATTCAGTACTTC. Translation: CASKQGGALALTKNIQYF.

Note on this clonotype: A much larger clone is a single base away; this may be a read error. CDR3 coding DNA: TGTGCCGCCGGCTCCTCCAAGGGTTCACCCCTCCACTTT. Translation: CAAGSSKGSPLHF. This chain links TRBV15 with TRBJ1-6; D not certain. Trimming shortened V by 11 bases and J by 9 bases, and 17 bases separated the two germline ends. This CDR3 has 13 residues. Germline V gene data show CDR1 as LNHNV and CDR2 as YYDKDF (reference sequence).

To note about this clonotype: A clone one base away is much larger, so this may be a read error. The V and J genes are TRBV27 and TRBJ1-2; D is unresolved. There are 14 residues in the CDR3. CDR1 is MNHEY and CDR2 is SMNVEV in the germline V gene (reference sequence). CDR3 nucleotide sequence: TGTGCCAGCATTTTACGGACGGGGTCCTATGGCTACACCTTC. Its protein is CASILRTGSYGYTF.

This chain connects TRBV5-1 to TRBJ2-5; TRBD2 matches at 10 bases. CDR1 is SGHRS, CDR2 YFSETQ, per germline. The length of the CDR3 is 17 residues. V shed 1 base, J shed 4 bases, and the junction held 10 bases outside the gene matches. The CDR3 is CASSLRPSGSVAETQYF. CDR3 nucleotides: TGCGCCAGCAGCTTGCGGCCTAGCGGGAGCGTAGCAGAGACCCAGTACTTC.

Turning to this clonotype: A much larger clone is a single base away; this may be a read error. The CDR3 here is CASSDQVELYF. CDR3 nucleotides: TGTGCCAGCAGTGACCAGGTAGAGCTGTACTTC. V gene TRBV2 combines with J gene TRBJ2-7; D is undetermined. Germline CDR1 is SNHLY and CDR2 is FYNNEI. The CDR3 has 11 residues.

V gene TRBV20-1 combines with J gene TRBJ2-7, with D possibly matching TRBD2 (5 bases). Germline values: CDR1 DFQATT, CDR2 SNEGSKA (reference sequence). CDR3 size: 15 residues. The germline V and J ends were trimmed by 0 bases and 0 bases, with 12 bases remaining between them. The CDR3 nucleotides are TGCAGTGCTAGAGATCAGGAGCGGCTCTCCTACGAGCAGTACTTC. It yields the protein CSARDQERLSYEQYF.

Comments on this clonotype: This may be a read error: a much more frequent sequence differs by one nucleotide. This chain uses TRBV5-1 with TRBJ1-1; the D gene is possibly TRBD1 (6 bases). CDR3 size: 13 residues. Trimming removed 4 bases at V and 1 base at J, with 8 bases between. Germline V gene data show CDR1 as SGHRS and CDR2 as YFSETQ. The CDR3 DNA is TGCGCCAGCAGCAAACAGGGGAACACTGAAGCTTTCTTT. Protein: CASSKQGNTEAFF.

At least ten counts were recorded for this clonotype. The chain has TRBV13 and TRBJ2-1; D gene uncertain. V was pared by 5 bases and J by 6 bases, with 29 bases between. This CDR3 contains 19 residues. In germline, CDR1 is PRHDT, CDR2 FYEKMQ (reference sequence). CDR3: CASSQSPSIALPRANEQFF. For the CDR3, the DNA is TGTGCCAGCAGCCAAAGTCCATCTATCGCGCTACCACGGGCCAATGAGCAGTTCTTC.

The chain joins TRBV6-1 to TRBJ2-1; 12 bases are a match to TRBD2. The CDR3 has 17 residues. Germline V gene data show CDR1 as MNHNS and CDR2 as SASEGT. With V trimmed by 6 bases and J by 0 bases, 6 bases remained unmatched. In nucleotides, the CDR3 is TGTGCCAGCAGACCGGGGACTAGCGGGTACTCCTACAATGAGCAGTTCTTC. It is translated as CASRPGTSGYSYNEQFF.

This clonotype was found a few times. This chain links TRBV7-2 with TRBJ2-6; 7 bases agree with TRBD1. The CDR3 is made up of 14 amino acids. V shed 5 bases and J 4 bases; nucleotides not matched to a gene: 2. The germline gives CDR1 SGHTA, CDR2 FQGNSA. The CDR3, as DNA: TGTGCCAGCAGCCGACAGGGAGGGGCCAACGTCCTGACTTTC. Translation gives CASSRQGGANVLTF.

Relative to its sample, this clonotype is medium-sized. This rearrangement joins TRBV4-1 to TRBJ1-4; unclear D gene. Trimming took 6 bases from V and 4 from J, leaving 15 bases between them. Germline V CDR1 and CDR2: MGHRA, YSYEKL. This CDR3 region has 15 residues. As DNA, the CDR3 is TGCGCCAGCAGACAGCTGGAGAACTTTAATGAAAAACTGTTTTTT. It is translated as CASRQLENFNEKLFF.

This clonotype is medium-sized (0.01 to 0.1%). The V gene is TRBV11-2, the J gene TRBJ1-6; tentative D call: TRBD1 (6 bases). The CDR3 has 16 amino acids. Trimming removed 5 bases from V and 7 bases from J, with 18 bases in between. Per germline, CDR1 SGHAT and CDR2 FQNNGV. The CDR3 spells CASSVRLGGPNSPLHF. Written as DNA, the CDR3 is TGTGCCAGCAGCGTCCGACTGGGGGGCCCCAATTCACCCCTCCACTTT. Variable domain in full (rest from reference TRBV11-2 and TRBJ1-6): EAGVAQSPRYKIIEKRQSVAFWCNPISGHATLYWYQQILGQGPKLLIQFQNNGVVDDSQLPKDRFSAERLKGVDSTLKIQPAKLEDSAVYLCASSVRLGGPNSPLHFGNGTRLTVT.

Points on this clonotype: The junction differs from germline at one of its ends, possibly a read error. The chain employs TRBV4-1 and TRBJ2-2; tentatively, D is TRBD2 (5 bases). Looked up from germline, CDR1 is MGHRA and CDR2 is YSYEKL. This CDR3 contains 15 residues. CDR3 loop: CASSQDRSNTGELLF. The CDR3 DNA follows: TGCGCCAGCAGCCAAGACAGGTCGAACACCGGGGAGCTGCTTTTT.

The rearrangement joins TRBV6-2 or TRBV6-3 to TRBJ2-1; D may match TRBD1 or TRBD2 (5 bases each). The CDR3 loop spans 17 amino acids. Trimming took off 5 bases at V and 4 bases at J, with 21 bases between the two ends. The V gene's germline CDR1 is MNHEY and CDR2 SVGEGT. CDR3 in amino acids: CASSTSIITGPYNEQFF. The CDR3 bases are TGTGCCAGCAGTACTTCAATTATAACGGGGCCGTACAATGAGCAGTTCTTC.

The rearrangement links TRBV18 to TRBJ1-1; D is unresolved. The V end lost 4 bases, the J end lost 6 bases, and 12 bases lay between the germline ends. Germline V gives CDR1 KGHSH, CDR2 LQKENI. This CDR3 has 13 amino acids. For the CDR3, the DNA is TGTGCCAGCTCACTAGGCGACTTTTCTGAAGCTTTCTTT. Translating it yields CASSLGDFSEAFF.

With respect to this clonotype: One junction end does not reproduce the germline sequence, and a read error may be involved. The chain links TRBV12-3 or TRBV12-4 to TRBJ2-7, with D possibly TRBD1 on 9 matching bases. The CDR3 consists of 15 residues. CDR3 residues: CASSPGGTGIIEHYF. The CDR3 DNA follows: TGTGCCAGCAGTCCGGGGGGGACAGGGATAATCGAGCATTACTTC.

As regards this clonotype: With a much larger clone just one base away, this may be a read error. The chain combines TRBV27 with TRBJ2-7; D not resolved. Germline CDR1 MNHEY, CDR2 SMNVEV (reference sequence). This CDR3 region has 13 residues. V lost 6 bases and J lost 5, with 14 bases in between. The CDR3 loop reads CASSRAGWDEQYF. In DNA, the CDR3 is TGTGCCAGCAGCCGGGCAGGATGGGACGAGCAGTACTTC.